Listed below are T cell receptor beta chains from one sample, sequenced in a study of blood T cell repertoires in COVID-19. Libraries were prepared by immunoSEQ multiplex PCR; TCRdb keeps only in-frame clonotypes and omits some of them. The profile shows tens of thousands of clones, about 86% of them singletons. The sample consisted of peripheral blood. The source of these receptors is a man aged 35 to 55 with acute or convalescent COVID-19. Each CDR3 is given without its conserved first and last residue.

J gene: TRBJ1-3
V gene: TRBV6-5
CDR3 protein: ASSYRGSGNTIY

J gene: TRBJ2-5
V gene: TRBV24-1
CDR3 protein: ATSDWGGGQETQY

J gene: TRBJ1-5
V gene: TRBV19
CDR3 protein: ASSGTHNSNQPQH

J gene: TRBJ2-1
V gene: TRBV7-9
CDR3 protein: ASSHKGREEGEQF

J gene: TRBJ2-7
V gene: TRBV25-1
CDR3 protein: ASSLAGGNEQY

J gene: TRBJ1-5
V gene: TRBV24-1
CDR3 protein: ATSGKPEGGNQPQH

J gene: TRBJ2-5
V gene: TRBV9
CDR3 protein: ASSSPTSGVETQY

J gene: TRBJ2-3
V gene: TRBV4-2
CDR3 protein: ASSQDFRQASTDTQY

J gene: TRBJ2-1
V gene: TRBV6-5
CDR3 protein: ATRRGGNYNEQF

J gene: TRBJ1-2
V gene: TRBV11-2
CDR3 protein: ASSLGEGYGYT

J gene: TRBJ1-1
V gene: TRBV27
CDR3 protein: ASYRGGDTEAF

J gene: TRBJ2-2
V gene: TRBV20-1
CDR3 protein: SASAGGLPGELF

J gene: TRBJ1-1
V gene: TRBV7-6
CDR3 protein: ASSFVQGADTEAF

J gene: TRBJ1-5
V gene: TRBV30
CDR3 protein: AWSSGGRNQPQH

J gene: TRBJ2-2
V gene: TRBV19
CDR3 protein: ASNRWGERDTGELF

J gene: TRBJ2-3
V gene: TRBV7-2
CDR3 protein: ASSLAGRDTQY

J gene: TRBJ2-5
V gene: TRBV5-1
CDR3 protein: ASSSTSAQETQY

J gene: TRBJ2-7
V gene: TRBV5-1
CDR3 protein: ASKSGTGVYEQY

J gene: TRBJ2-2
V gene: TRBV19
CDR3 protein: ASSIGLAGGSSTGELF

J gene: TRBJ2-2
V gene: TRBV10-3
CDR3 protein: ATTTGDTGELF

J gene: TRBJ1-2
V gene: TRBV19
CDR3 protein: ATHSGTELGGYT

J gene: TRBJ2-2
V gene: TRBV19
CDR3 protein: ASSYATGELF

J gene: TRBJ2-3
V gene: TRBV13
CDR3 protein: ASSRRDRGTDTQY

J gene: TRBJ1-1
V gene: TRBV6-5
CDR3 protein: ASSYGGGLTEAF

J gene: TRBJ1-2
V gene: TRBV10-2
CDR3 protein: ASSDRAVGYT

J gene: TRBJ1-4
V gene: TRBV29-1
CDR3 protein: SVKGGESNEKLF

J gene: TRBJ1-6
V gene: TRBV7-2
CDR3 protein: ASSLDRVRNSPLH

J gene: TRBJ2-3
V gene: TRBV24-1
CDR3 protein: ATSDRTSGGARDTQY

J gene: TRBJ1-1
V gene: TRBV7-3
CDR3 protein: ASSPRGTVNTEAF

J gene: TRBJ2-5
V gene: TRBV29-1
CDR3 protein: SVGKGMPPETQY

J gene: TRBJ1-2
V gene: TRBV2
CDR3 protein: ASSDAIPGQAINYGYT

J gene: TRBJ1-1
V gene: TRBV4-1
CDR3 protein: ASSQERSRNGGTEAF

J gene: TRBJ1-4
V gene: TRBV5-1
CDR3 protein: ASSFLPGNEKLF

J gene: TRBJ1-6
V gene: TRBV5-1
CDR3 protein: ASSPGHREDSPLH

J gene: TRBJ2-5
V gene: TRBV11-3
CDR3 protein: ASSARQGREETQY

J gene: TRBJ1-2
V gene: TRBV9
CDR3 protein: ASSLGGDYGYT

J gene: TRBJ2-5
V gene: TRBV5-1
CDR3 protein: ASSLGVAAALQETQY

J gene: TRBJ2-3
V gene: TRBV18
CDR3 protein: ASSPRPPTSADTQY

J gene: TRBJ2-3
V gene: TRBV5-6
CDR3 protein: ASSRFDRGREDTQY

J gene: TRBJ1-6
V gene: TRBV11-2
CDR3 protein: ASSSLPVGTGVFGSPLH

J gene: TRBJ1-1
V gene: TRBV30
CDR3 protein: AWSDPGTGNTEAF

J gene: TRBJ1-5
V gene: TRBV4-1
CDR3 protein: ASSQDATGVQPQH

J gene: TRBJ1-6
V gene: TRBV5-1
CDR3 protein: ASSLGSGIYDSPLH

J gene: TRBJ1-1
V gene: TRBV5-5
CDR3 protein: ASSHSVNTEAF